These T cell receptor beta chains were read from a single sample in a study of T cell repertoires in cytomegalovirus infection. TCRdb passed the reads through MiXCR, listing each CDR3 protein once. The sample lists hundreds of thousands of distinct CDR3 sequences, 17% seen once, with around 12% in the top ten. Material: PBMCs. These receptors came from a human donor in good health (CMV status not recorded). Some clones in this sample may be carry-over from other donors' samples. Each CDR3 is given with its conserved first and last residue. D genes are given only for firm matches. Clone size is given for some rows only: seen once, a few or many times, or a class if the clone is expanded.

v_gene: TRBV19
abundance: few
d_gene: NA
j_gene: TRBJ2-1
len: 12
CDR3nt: TGTGCCAGTAGTATCTCTTACAATGAGCAGTTCTTC
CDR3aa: CASSISYNEQFF

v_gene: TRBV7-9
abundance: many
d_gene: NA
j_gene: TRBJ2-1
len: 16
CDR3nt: TGTGCCAGCAGCTTATTTGGAGGTCCCCGTGGATATGAGCAGTTCTTC
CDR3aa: CASSLFGGPRGYEQFF

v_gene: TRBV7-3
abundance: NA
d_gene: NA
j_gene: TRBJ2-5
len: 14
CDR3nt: TGTGCCAGCAGCGAACAGGGGGGGGGGGAGACCCAGTACTTC
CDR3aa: CASSEQGGGETQYF

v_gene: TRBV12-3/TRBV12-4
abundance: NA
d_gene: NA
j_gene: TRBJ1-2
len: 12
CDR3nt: TGTGCCAGCAGTATTTCGAACTATGGCTACACCTTC
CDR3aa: CASSISNYGYTF

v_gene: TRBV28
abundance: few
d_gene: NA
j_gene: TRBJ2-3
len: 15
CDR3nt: TGTGCCAGCAGTTTCTCTTCGGGGGCCACAGATACGCAGTATTTT
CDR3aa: CASSFSSGATDTQYF

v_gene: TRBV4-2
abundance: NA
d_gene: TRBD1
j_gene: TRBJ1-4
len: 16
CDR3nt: TGTGCCAGCAGCCAAACCGTCGACAGGGGAGCTGAAAAACTGTTTTTT
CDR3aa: CASSQTVDRGAEKLFF

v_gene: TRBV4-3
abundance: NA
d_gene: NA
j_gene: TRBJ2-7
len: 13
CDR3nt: TGCGCCAGCAGCCAAGAACGAACCTACGAGCAGTACTTC
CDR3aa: CASSQERTYEQYF

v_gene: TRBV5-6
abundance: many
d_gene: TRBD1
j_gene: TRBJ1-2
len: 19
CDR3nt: TGTGCCAGCAGGCCTCTTGTGCCGCTCGGACAGGTTGCTAACTATGGCTACACCTTC
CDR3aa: CASRPLVPLGQVANYGYTF

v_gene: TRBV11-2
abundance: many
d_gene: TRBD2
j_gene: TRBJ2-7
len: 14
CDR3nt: TGTGCCAGCAGCTTAGTGCGGGGGTCCTACGAGCAGTACTTC
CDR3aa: CASSLVRGSYEQYF

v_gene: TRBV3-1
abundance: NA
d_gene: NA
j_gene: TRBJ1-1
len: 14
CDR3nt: TGTGCCAGCAGCCTACGGCGCGGGGCCACTGAAGCTTTCTTT
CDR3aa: CASSLRRGATEAFF

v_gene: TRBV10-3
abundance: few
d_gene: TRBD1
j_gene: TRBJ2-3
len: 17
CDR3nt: TGTGCCATCAGTGGACTGCCCCCGGGACAGGGGGCTGATACGCAGTATTTT
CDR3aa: CAISGLPPGQGADTQYF